What follows is one T cell receptor (beta chain) and its context. What it recognizes is unknown. This CDR3 has 18 amino acids. V was clipped by 4 bases and J by 0 bases, with 20 bases between them. The record originates from a study of blood T cells in healthy people across ages. Study-wide results and caveats: Researchers judged that diversity estimates from one million T cells fell short of true values.

Then a second PCR, running roughly 7 to 11 cycles, was carried out with a sample-barcoded 5' primer and a J-beta primer mix. All cDNA molecules were each tagged by a template-switch adaptor with 12 random nucleotides. A single record per CDR3 protein comes from TCRdb applying MiXCR to the 5' RACE reads. The sample has about 750,000 distinct CDR3 sequences, 40% to 65% seen once. This clonotype originated in a man older than 75 in good health. J is TRBJ2-3 and V is TRBV12-3 or TRBV12-4, with a possible D match to TRBD2 (6 bases). Sequenced material: blood. CDR3 amino acids: CASSWGPHLATSTDTQYF. The CDR3 DNA is TGTGCCAGCAGTTGGGGACCCCATCTAGCGACTAGCACAGATACGCAGTATTTT.